This T cell receptor (beta chain) emerged from a study of T cell clones after liver transplantation. Overall study findings and caveats: Circulating graft-donor-reactive CD4 TCRbeta sequences fell significantly post-transplant in 5 of 8 subjects.

The CDR3 extends over 11 amino acids. V shed 5 bases and J shed 4 bases, with 5 bases lying between them. Germline V gives CDR1 LNHDA, CDR2 SQIVND (reference sequence). Note on this clone: No antigen is known for it.

Profiling relied on immunoSEQ multiplex PCR, and the TCRdb table lists in-frame clones only, not all of them. The sample has about 72,000 clones; roughly 90% are singletons. Sample: CD4+ T cells from blood, taken before liver transplant. This sequence was found in a human donor who received a liver transplant. The chain recombines TRBV19 with TRBJ2-5, with D possibly matching TRBD2 (5 bases). The DNA for the CDR3 is TGTGCCAGTAGTGCGGGAGAGACCCAGTACTTC. This encodes CASSAGETQYF. The full variable domain, completed using reference TRBV19 and TRBJ2-5, is DGGITQSPKYLFRKEGQNVTLSCEQNLNHDAMYWYRQDPGQGLRLIYYSQIVNDFQKGDIAEGYSVSREKKESFPLTVTSAQKNPTAFYLCASSAGETQYFGPGTRLLVL.